This passage covers 14 T cell receptor beta chains from one sample sequenced in a study of HIV-infected children after antiretroviral therapy interruption. Regarding treatment: PENTA 11 planned treatment interruption arm or continuous ART arm. A 3' RACE protocol on RNA, with unique molecular identifiers, produced the TCR library. TCRdb processed the 3' RACE reads anew with MiXCR; each CDR3 protein has one entry. The table lists roughly 46,000 distinct CDR3 sequences, more than 3.5% of them singletons, with almost 0.7% in the top ten. This specimen consisted of CD45RA+ CD4+ T cells from PBMCs, pooled from several time points, obtained from a donor given antiretroviral therapy, either interrupted or continuous. Specified subset: naive CD4+ CD45RA+ CD45RO- T cells. These receptors were taken from a pool of human donors with HIV.

This clonotype showed up many times. The chain carries TRBV10-3 and TRBJ1-1, with a possible D match to TRBD1 (5 bases). The V and J ends lost 2 bases and 4 bases respectively, with 8 bases between them. This CDR3 has 13 residues. Per germline, CDR1 ENHRY and CDR2 SYGVKD. CDR3 region: CAISERGITEAFF. The CDR3 DNA follows: TGTGCCATCAGTGAGAGGGGTATCACTGAAGCTTTCTTT.

This clonotype appeared many times. The gene calls are TRBV4-1 and TRBJ1-5, with D unclear. The V and J ends lost 0 bases and 7 bases respectively, with 7 bases between them. In germline, CDR1 is MGHRA, CDR2 YSYEKL. This CDR3 region has 13 residues. CDR3 protein: CASSQDTGQPQHF. CDR3 bases: TGCGCCAGCAGCCAAGATACGGGGCAGCCCCAGCATTTT.

This clonotype came up many times. V gene TRBV20-1 combines with J gene TRBJ1-6, with 7 bases identical to TRBD1. The CDR3 consists of 13 residues. Germline CDR1 reads DFQATT; CDR2 reads SNEGSKA (reference sequence). J gave up 6 bases and V 6 bases, and 5 bases lay outside the gene matches. The chain's CDR3 is CSARGQLNSPLHF. In DNA, the CDR3 is TGCAGTGCCAGGGGACAGCTTAATTCACCCCTCCACTTT.

This clonotype was recorded many times. V is TRBV2 and J is TRBJ2-7, with 7 bases that match TRBD1. Germline-derived CDR1 and CDR2 are SNHLY and FYNNEI. J lost 3 bases, V lost 3 bases, and 5 bases had no gene match. The CDR3 is 14 amino acids. The CDR3 nucleotides read TGTGCCAGCAGTGAGGATCGGACAGGCTACGAGCAGTACTTC. Amino acid sequence: CASSEDRTGYEQYF.

The sample holds many counts of this clonotype. The CDR3 DNA follows: TGCGCCAGCAATCGCCAGATTGGGACAGACCTCTACGAGCAGTACTTC. This codes for CASNRQIGTDLYEQYF. The V gene is TRBV23-1, the J gene TRBJ2-7; TRBD1 aligns across 7 bases. TRBV23-1 is sorted into the ORF group, with uncertain function. V trimming: 7 bases; J trimming: 3 bases; junction bases outside the gene matches: 15. The CDR3 totals 16 residues.

This clonotype occurred many times. V usage is TRBV23-1 and J usage is TRBJ2-5; TRBD1 matches 7 bases. TRBV23-1 is an open reading frame whose function is uncertain. CDR3 length equals 17 residues. J lost 1 base, V lost 2 bases, and 10 bases had no gene match. The CDR3 reads CASSQPYRQGFQETQYF. The CDR3 coding sequence is TGCGCCAGCAGTCAACCCTACAGACAGGGTTTCCAAGAGACCCAGTACTTC.

This clonotype came up many times. The V gene is TRBV2, the J gene TRBJ1-1; tentative D call: TRBD1 (5 bases). This CDR3 has 13 residues. Per germline, CDR1 SNHLY and CDR2 FYNNEI. Trimming shortened V by 8 bases and J by 4 bases, and 14 bases separated the two germline ends. The CDR3 sequence: CASVAQGSTEAFF. In DNA, the CDR3 is TGTGCCAGCGTCGCGCAGGGCTCCACTGAAGCTTTCTTT.

This clonotype was recorded many times. The chain joins TRBV2 to TRBJ1-4; 10 nucleotides agree with TRBD1. V lost 4 bases, J lost 7 bases, and 0 bases stayed unmatched. This CDR3 contains 13 residues. Germline CDR1 is SNHLY and CDR2 is FYNNEI. CDR3 DNA sequence: TGTGCCAGCAGTGGGACAGGGGGTGAAAAACTGTTTTTT. This sequence encodes CASSGTGGEKLFF.

This clonotype was observed at least ten times. The chain combines TRBV15 with TRBJ2-7; the D is unclear. Germline V gives CDR1 LNHNV, CDR2 YYDKDF (reference sequence). V lost 3 bases and J 0 bases, leaving 9 bases between the germline ends. This CDR3 has 14 residues. DNA of the CDR3: TGTGCCACCAGCAGGGACGCCGACTCCTACGAGCAGTACTTC. It codes for CATSRDADSYEQYF.

This clonotype was counted only a few times. The chain is built from TRBV7-8 and TRBJ1-1; 7 nucleotides agree with TRBD1. The ends lost 4 bases at V and 10 bases at J; junction bases unmatched: 18. This CDR3 has 16 residues. Germline lookup yields CDR1 SGHVS and CDR2 FQNEAQ. CDR3 sequence (DNA): TGTGCCAGCAGCTCACAGGGGCGGGACGTACCTACTACAGCTTTCTTT. This sequence encodes CASSSQGRDVPTTAFF.

The V gene is TRBV5-1, the J gene TRBJ2-5; D tentatively fits TRBD1 or TRBD2 (5 bases each). Germline loops: CDR1 SGHRS, CDR2 YFSETQ. V lost 0 bases, J lost 1 base, and 10 bases lay in between. The CDR3 covers 15 residues. The DNA of the CDR3 is TGCGCCAGCAGCTTGGAACAGGAGGCCCAAGAGACCCAGTACTTC. Translated, it gives CASSLEQEAQETQYF.

This clonotype was counted only a few times. This chain links TRBV13 with TRBJ1-1; possibly TRBD1 for D (5 bases). This CDR3 spans 14 amino acids. The germline V and J ends were trimmed by 7 bases and 6 bases, with 18 bases remaining between them. From germline, CDR1 is PRHDT and CDR2 FYEKMQ (reference sequence). CDR3 residues: CASTFGRGPAEAFF. The CDR3 nucleotides read TGTGCCAGCACCTTCGGAAGGGGACCGGCTGAAGCTTTCTTT.

This clonotype was counted at least ten times. The V call is TRBV28, the J call TRBJ1-2; maybe TRBD1 (5 bases). In germline, CDR1 is MDHEN, CDR2 SYDVKM. CDR3 length: 15 amino acids. V lost 4 bases to trimming and J lost 12 bases, with 24 bases between them. CDR3 sequence reads: CASSSDRFAGVKNTF. Written as DNA, the CDR3 is TGTGCCAGCAGTTCTGACCGGTTTGCGGGGGTTAAGAACACCTTC.

The sample holds many counts of this clonotype. The rearrangement uses TRBV10-1 and TRBJ2-4, with D possibly being TRBD1 (5 bases). V gave up 4 bases and J gave up 8 bases, with 12 bases separating them. The germline V gene encodes CDR1 WNHNN and CDR2 SYGVQD (reference sequence). The CDR3 runs 13 residues. CDR3 DNA: TGCGCCAGCAGTGGAACAGGAAGAGACATTCAGTACTTC. This translates into CASSGTGRDIQYF.